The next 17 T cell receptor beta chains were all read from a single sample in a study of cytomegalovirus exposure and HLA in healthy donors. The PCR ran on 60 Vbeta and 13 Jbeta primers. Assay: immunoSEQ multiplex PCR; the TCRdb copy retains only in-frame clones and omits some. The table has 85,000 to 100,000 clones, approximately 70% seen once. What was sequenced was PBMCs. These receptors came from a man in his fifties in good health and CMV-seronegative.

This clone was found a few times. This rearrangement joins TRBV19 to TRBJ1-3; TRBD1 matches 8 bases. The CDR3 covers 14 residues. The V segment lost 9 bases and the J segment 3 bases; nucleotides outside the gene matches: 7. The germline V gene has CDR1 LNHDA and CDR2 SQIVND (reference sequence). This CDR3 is CASTGTGFGNTIYF. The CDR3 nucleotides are TGTGCCAGCACCGGGACAGGCTTTGGAAACACCATATATTTT.

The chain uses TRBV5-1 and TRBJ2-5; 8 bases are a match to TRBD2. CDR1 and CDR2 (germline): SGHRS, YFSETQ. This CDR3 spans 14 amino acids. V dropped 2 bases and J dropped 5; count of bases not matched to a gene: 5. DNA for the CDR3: TGCGCCAGCAGCTTCGGGGGGGTTGTGGAGACCCAGTACTTC. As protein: CASSFGGVVETQYF. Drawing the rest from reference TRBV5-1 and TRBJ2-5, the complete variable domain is KAGVTQTPRYLIKTRGQQVTLSCSPISGHRSVSWYQQTPGQGLQFLFEYFSETQRNKGNFPGRFSGRQFSNSRSEMNVSTLELGDSALYLCASSFGGVVETQYFGPGTRLLVL.

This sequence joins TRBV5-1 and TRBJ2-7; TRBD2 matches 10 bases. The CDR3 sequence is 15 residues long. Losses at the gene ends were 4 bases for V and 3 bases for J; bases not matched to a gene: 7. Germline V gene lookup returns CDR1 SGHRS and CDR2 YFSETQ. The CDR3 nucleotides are TGCGCCAGCAGCCGGCTAGCGGGGGCCATCTACGAGCAGTACTTC. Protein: CASSRLAGAIYEQYF.

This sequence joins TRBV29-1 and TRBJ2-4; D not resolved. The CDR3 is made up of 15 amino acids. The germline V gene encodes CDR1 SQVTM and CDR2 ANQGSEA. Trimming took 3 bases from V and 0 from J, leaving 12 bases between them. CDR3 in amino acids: CSVDRQTLAKNIQYF. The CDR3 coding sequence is TGCAGCGTTGACAGGCAGACGCTAGCCAAAAACATTCAGTACTTC.

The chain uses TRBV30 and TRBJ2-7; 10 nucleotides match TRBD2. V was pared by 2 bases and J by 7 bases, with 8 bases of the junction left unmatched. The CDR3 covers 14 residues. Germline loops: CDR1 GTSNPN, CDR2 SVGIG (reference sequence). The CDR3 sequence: CAWSKAGGPGEQYV. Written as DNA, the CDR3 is TGTGCCTGGAGTAAAGCGGGAGGGCCGGGTGAGCAGTACGTC.

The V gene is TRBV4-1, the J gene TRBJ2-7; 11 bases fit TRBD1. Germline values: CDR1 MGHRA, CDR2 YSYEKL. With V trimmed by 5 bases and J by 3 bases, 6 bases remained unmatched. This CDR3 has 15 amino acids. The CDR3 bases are TGCGCCAGCAGCAGCCGGGACAGGGGGTTCTACGAGCAGTACTTC. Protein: CASSSRDRGFYEQYF.

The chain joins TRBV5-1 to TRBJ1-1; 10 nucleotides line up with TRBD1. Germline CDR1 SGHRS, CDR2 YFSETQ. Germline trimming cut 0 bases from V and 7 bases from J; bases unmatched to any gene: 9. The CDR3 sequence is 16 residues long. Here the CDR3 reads CASSLVGSGTGDEAFF. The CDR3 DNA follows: TGCGCCAGCAGCTTGGTTGGTTCCGGGACAGGGGATGAAGCTTTCTTT. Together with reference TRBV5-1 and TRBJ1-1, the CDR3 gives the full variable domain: KAGVTQTPRYLIKTRGQQVTLSCSPISGHRSVSWYQQTPGQGLQFLFEYFSETQRNKGNFPGRFSGRQFSNSRSEMNVSTLELGDSALYLCASSLVGSGTGDEAFFGQGTRLTVV.

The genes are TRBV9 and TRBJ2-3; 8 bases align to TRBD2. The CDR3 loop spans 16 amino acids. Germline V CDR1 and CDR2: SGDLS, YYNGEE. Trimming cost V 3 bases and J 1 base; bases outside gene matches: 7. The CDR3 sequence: CASSALSGGRTDTQYF. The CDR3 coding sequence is TGTGCCAGCAGCGCCCTGAGCGGGGGCCGCACAGATACGCAGTATTTT.

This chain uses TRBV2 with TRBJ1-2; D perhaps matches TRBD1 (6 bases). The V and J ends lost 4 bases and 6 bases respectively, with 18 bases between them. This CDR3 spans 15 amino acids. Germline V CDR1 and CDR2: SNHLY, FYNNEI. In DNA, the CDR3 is TGTGCCAGCAGTGTGAACAGGGCCCAGAGTGATGGCTACACCTTC. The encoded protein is CASSVNRAQSDGYTF.

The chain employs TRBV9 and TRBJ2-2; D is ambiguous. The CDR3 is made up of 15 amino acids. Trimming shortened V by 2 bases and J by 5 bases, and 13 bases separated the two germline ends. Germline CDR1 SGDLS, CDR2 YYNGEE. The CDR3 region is CASSVPPDPTGELFF. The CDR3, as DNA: TGTGCCAGCAGCGTTCCACCAGATCCAACCGGGGAGCTGTTTTTT.

The CDR3 region is CSVDPGLYGYTF. The CDR3 DNA reads TGCAGCGTTGACCCTGGGCTCTATGGCTACACCTTC. The rearrangement links TRBV29-1 to TRBJ1-2; D is ambiguous. Trimming removed 3 bases at V and 4 bases at J, with 9 bases between. This CDR3 region has 12 residues. CDR1 SQVTM and CDR2 ANQGSEA come from the germline V gene. The entire variable domain, with the rest obtained from reference TRBV29-1 and TRBJ1-2, is as follows: SAVISQKPSRDICQRGTSLTIQCQVDSQVTMMFWYRQQPGQSLTLIATANQGSEATYESGFVIDKFPISRPNLTFSTLTVSNMSPEDSSIYLCSVDPGLYGYTFGSGTRLTVV.

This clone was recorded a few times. The CDR3 here is CAWSWEGGASTDTQYF. Written as DNA, the CDR3 is TGTGCCTGGAGTTGGGAGGGGGGGGCTAGCACAGATACGCAGTATTTT. V usage is TRBV30 and J usage is TRBJ2-3; tentatively, D is TRBD2 (7 bases). V lost 2 bases, J lost 0 bases, and 15 bases lay in between. CDR3 length: 16 amino acids. Germline CDR1 reads GTSNPN; CDR2 reads SVGIG (reference sequence).

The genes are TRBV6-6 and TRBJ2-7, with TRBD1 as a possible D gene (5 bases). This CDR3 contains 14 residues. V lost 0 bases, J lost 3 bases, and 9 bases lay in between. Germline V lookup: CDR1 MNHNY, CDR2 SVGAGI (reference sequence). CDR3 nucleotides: TGTGCCAGCAGTTACTCAGGAGACAGCTACGAGCAGTACGTC. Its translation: CASSYSGDSYEQYV.

The CDR3 loop is CSVHPGFQETQYF. The DNA for the CDR3 is TGCAGCGTTCACCCAGGGTTCCAAGAGACCCAGTACTTC. The genes are TRBV29-1 and TRBJ2-5; possible D gene TRBD1, 5 bases. The germline V gene has CDR1 SQVTM and CDR2 ANQGSEA. V gave up 5 bases and J gave up 1 base, with 11 bases separating them. This CDR3 is 13 amino acids long.

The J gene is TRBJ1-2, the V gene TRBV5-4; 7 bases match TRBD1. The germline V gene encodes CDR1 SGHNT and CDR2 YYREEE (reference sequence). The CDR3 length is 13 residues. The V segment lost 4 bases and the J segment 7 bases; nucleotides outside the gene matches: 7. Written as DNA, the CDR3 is TGTGCCAGCAGCGTTGACAGGGTGGTTGGCTACACCTTC. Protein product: CASSVDRVVGYTF.

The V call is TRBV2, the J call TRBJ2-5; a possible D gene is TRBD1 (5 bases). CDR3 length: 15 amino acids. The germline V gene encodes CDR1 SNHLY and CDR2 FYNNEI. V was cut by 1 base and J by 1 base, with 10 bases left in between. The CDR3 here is CASSEGWGSQETQYF. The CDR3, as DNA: TGTGCCAGCAGTGAAGGTTGGGGCAGCCAAGAGACCCAGTACTTC.

CDR3 sequence reads: CASDATGTNQPQHF. The CDR3 region has the DNA TGTGCCAGCGACGCGACAGGGACCAATCAGCCCCAGCATTTT. V usage is TRBV18 and J usage is TRBJ1-5; 7 bases fit TRBD1. The CDR3 is made up of 14 amino acids. CDR1 and CDR2 from the germline V gene are KGHSH and LQKENI. V shed 8 bases, J shed 3 bases, and the junction held 7 bases outside the gene matches.